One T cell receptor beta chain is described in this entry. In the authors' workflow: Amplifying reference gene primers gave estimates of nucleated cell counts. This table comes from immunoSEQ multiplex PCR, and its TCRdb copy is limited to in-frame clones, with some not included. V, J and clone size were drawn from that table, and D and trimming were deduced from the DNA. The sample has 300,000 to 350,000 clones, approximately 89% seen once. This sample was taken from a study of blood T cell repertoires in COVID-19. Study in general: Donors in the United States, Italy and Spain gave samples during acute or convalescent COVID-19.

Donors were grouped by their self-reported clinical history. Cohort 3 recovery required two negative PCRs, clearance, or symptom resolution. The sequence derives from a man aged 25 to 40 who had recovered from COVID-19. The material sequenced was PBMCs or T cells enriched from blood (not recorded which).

CDR3 sequence reads: CASSFGRVGGPRNTIYF. The CDR3, as DNA: TGTGCCAGCAGTTTCGGCCGGGTGGGGGGTCCAAGAAACACCATATATTTT. The chain carries TRBV28 and TRBJ1-3; the D gene is possibly TRBD1 (5 bases). Per germline, CDR1 MDHEN and CDR2 SYDVKM. The V end was cut by 3 bases, the J end by 5 bases, with 20 bases between. This CDR3 region has 17 residues.